The 7 T cell receptor beta chains in this list originate from one sample, sequenced in a study of cytotoxic CD8 clonotypes in ibrutinib-treated CLL. Assay used: immunoSEQ multiplex PCR; TCRdb lists only in-frame clones, some missing. The data hold approximately 92,000 clones, with 77% observed a single time. The sample in question was PBMCs, obtained after 24 months of ibrutinib treatment. The receptors originated from a human donor with chronic lymphocytic leukemia.

The V gene is TRBV5-5, the J gene TRBJ2-3; possibly TRBD2 for D (5 bases). CDR3 length: 16 amino acids. Per the germline V gene, CDR1 is SGHKS and CDR2 is YYEKEE (reference sequence). Trimming cost V 5 bases and J 3 bases, with 19 bases left between them. The chain's CDR3 is CASRLGLIGGTDTQYF. The CDR3 region has the DNA TGTGCCAGCAGACTAGGTTTGATCGGAGGAACAGATACGCAGTATTTT.

This chain connects TRBV11-3 to TRBJ2-1; D perhaps matches TRBD2 (6 bases). The CDR3 consists of 15 residues. Germline V gene sequence: CDR1 SGHNT, CDR2 YENEEA. V was clipped by 5 bases and J by 0 bases, with 11 bases between them. CDR3 in amino acids: CASSPQGGSYNEQFF. The CDR3 DNA is TGTGCCAGCAGCCCCCAGGGAGGCTCCTACAATGAGCAGTTCTTC.

This rearrangement joins TRBV11-2 to TRBJ1-2, with 7 bases identical to TRBD1. CDR1 and CDR2 from the germline V gene are SGHAT and FQNNGV. J lost 5 bases, V lost 2 bases, and 14 bases had no gene match. The length of the CDR3 is 17 residues. The CDR3 protein is CASSLRPTTGSIYGYTF. CDR3 in DNA: TGTGCCAGCAGCTTACGACCCACGACAGGGTCGATTTATGGCTACACCTTC.

This clone has just a few counts. The rearrangement joins TRBV7-3 to TRBJ1-5; D is unresolved. V lost 5 bases and J 7 bases, leaving 9 bases between the germline ends. This CDR3 spans 12 amino acids. CDR1 and CDR2 from the germline V gene are SGHTA and FQGTGA. The CDR3 sequence: CASSLVRQPQHF. The CDR3 region has the DNA TGTGCCAGCAGCCTCGTCCGACAGCCCCAGCATTTT.

This rearrangement joins TRBV14 to TRBJ1-2; no firm D call. V lost 4 bases to trimming and J lost 2 bases, with 8 bases between them. Germline V gene data show CDR1 as SGHDN and CDR2 as FVKESK. The CDR3 sequence is 13 residues long. The CDR3 sequence: CASSLTVNYGYTF. The DNA for the CDR3 is TGTGCCAGCAGCCTCACAGTGAACTATGGCTACACCTTC.

The rearrangement links TRBV10-3 to TRBJ2-2; D remains unclear. Trimming stripped 5 bases from V and 2 bases from J, with 6 bases between. This CDR3 has 13 residues. The germline V gene has CDR1 ENHRY and CDR2 SYGVKD. Written as DNA, the CDR3 is TGTGCCATCAGTAAGGATAACACCGGGGAGCTGTTTTTT. Protein: CAISKDNTGELFF.

The chain links TRBV5-4 to TRBJ2-3; TRBD2 agrees at 11 bases. With V trimmed by 2 bases and J by 2 bases, 7 bases remained unmatched. The CDR3 covers 17 residues. Germline CDR1 reads SGHNT; CDR2 reads YYREEE (reference sequence). CDR3 DNA: TGTGCCAGCAGCTTTCCTACTAGCGGGGGTTACACAGATACGCAGTATTTT. Its protein is CASSFPTSGGYTDTQYF. The full variable domain, in which reference TRBV5-4 and TRBJ2-3 provide the parts outside the CDR3, is ETGVTQSPTHLIKTRGQQVTLRCSSQSGHNTVSWYQQALGQGPQFIFQYYREEENGRGNFPPRFSGLQFPNYSSELNVNALELDDSALYLCASSFPTSGGYTDTQYFGPGTRLTVL.